The 8 T cell receptor beta chains in this list originate from one sample, sequenced in a study of Ad26.COV2.S vaccination and SARS-CoV-2 variants. Here immunoSEQ multiplex PCR was the method, and the copy in TCRdb shows in-frame clones only, minus some. The table lists 300,000 to 450,000 clones, under 95% of them singletons. This material consisted of peripheral blood, taken after recovery from COVID-19. All receptors come from a human donor who had recovered from COVID-19.

The chain employs TRBV5-4 and TRBJ2-7, with 15 positions matching TRBD2. Trimming cost V 3 bases and J 6 bases; bases outside gene matches: 10. The CDR3 is made up of 17 amino acids. The germline V gene encodes CDR1 SGHNT and CDR2 YYREEE (reference sequence). The CDR3 spells CASSSPGLAGGPREQYF. CDR3 sequence (DNA): TGTGCCAGCAGCTCACCGGGACTAGCGGGGGGCCCTCGCGAGCAGTACTTC.

The chain links TRBV5-1 to TRBJ2-1, with D uncertain. V lost 5 bases and J lost 4, with 7 bases in between. The CDR3 covers 12 residues. Germline-derived CDR1 and CDR2 are SGHRS and YFSETQ. The CDR3 bases are TGCGCCAGCAGTAGGGATTACAATGAGCAGTTCTTC. It yields the protein CASSRDYNEQFF.

The chain links TRBV5-6 to TRBJ1-2; unclear D gene. The CDR3 is 14 residues long. The ends were cut back, 1 base at V and 1 base at J, with 8 bases in the middle. The V gene's germline CDR1 is SGHDT and CDR2 YYEEEE. The CDR3 DNA reads TGTGCCAGCAGCTTGCTGCAGGATAACTATGGCTACACCTTC. The encoded protein is CASSLLQDNYGYTF.

This chain connects TRBV11-3 to TRBJ2-1; 11 nucleotides align to TRBD2. The CDR3 has 17 amino acids. Per the germline V gene, CDR1 is SGHNT and CDR2 is YENEEA. The J segment lost 7 bases and the V segment lost 3 bases, leaving 11 bases of the junction unmatched. CDR3 region: CASSFISLAGGTNEQFF. The CDR3 region has the DNA TGTGCCAGCAGCTTTATCAGCCTAGCGGGGGGAACGAATGAGCAGTTCTTC. The full variable domain, completed using reference TRBV11-3 and TRBJ2-1, is EAGVVQSPRYKIIEKKQPVAFWCNPISGHNTLYWYLQNLGQGPELLIRYENEEAVDDSQLPKDRFSAERLKGVDSTLKIQPAELGDSAVYLCASSFISLAGGTNEQFFGPGTRLTVL.

The V gene is TRBV3-1 (or the pseudogene TRBV3-2), the J gene TRBJ1-6, with D perhaps matching TRBD1 (5 bases). Germline V gives CDR1 LGHDT, CDR2 YNNKEL (reference sequence). Trimming removed 0 bases at V and 5 bases at J, with 17 bases between. This CDR3 spans 18 amino acids. The CDR3 DNA reads as TGTGCCAGCAGCCAAGATCAGTTACCAGGGCCCCATAATTCACCCCTCCACTTT. It codes for CASSQDQLPGPHNSPLHF.

This rearrangement joins TRBV5-8 to TRBJ1-6; a weak D match, TRBD1 (6 bases). Between the trimmed V and J ends, which lost 5 bases and 0 bases, there was a span of 21 bases. Germline CDR1 reads SGHTS; CDR2 reads YDEGEE. The CDR3 is made up of 19 amino acids. The CDR3 sequence is CASRPHLSGAISYNSPLHF. In DNA form, the CDR3 reads TGTGCCAGCAGACCCCATTTGTCAGGGGCGATCTCCTATAATTCACCCCTCCACTTT.

CDR3 region: CATSPHDRVYGYTF. In DNA, the CDR3 is TGTGCCACCAGCCCCCACGACAGAGTCTATGGCTACACCTTC. The chain is built from TRBV15 and TRBJ1-2, with a weak D call TRBD1 (5 bases). The germline V gene has CDR1 LNHNV and CDR2 YYDKDF (reference sequence). The V and J ends lost 5 bases and 4 bases respectively, with 14 bases between them. The CDR3 is 14 residues long.

This chain joins TRBV4-1 and TRBJ1-1; D is unresolved. There are 15 residues in the CDR3. V was shortened by 1 base and J by 0 bases, with 9 bases between the two germline ends. The germline CDR1 and CDR2 sequences are MGHRA and YSYEKL. The CDR3 spells CASSQALALNTEAFF. CDR3 DNA sequence: TGCGCCAGCAGCCAAGCGCTGGCGCTGAACACTGAAGCTTTCTTT.